This T cell receptor (beta chain) was captured by sequencing in a study of shared clonotypes between healthy human individuals. Study-wide findings and caveats: Inspection by rarefaction showed sorted-subset sequencing to be incomplete despite large depth. Among non-shared clonotypes, generation probabilities were lower than among those shared by all four donors.

Trimming shortened V by 1 base and J by 1 base, and 12 bases separated the two germline ends. Germline values: CDR1 SGHTA, CDR2 FQGNSA. This CDR3 comprises 16 residues. Both subsets, CD45RA+ naive and CD45RA-negative memory, were split from the CD4+ cells. Libraries were prepared by immunoSEQ multiplex PCR; TCRdb keeps only in-frame clonotypes and omits some of them. The sample records 500,000 to 550,000 clones, around 95% being singletons. As for this clone: Its cognate antigen is unknown.

The chain combines TRBV7-2 with TRBJ2-3; D is unresolved. Sequencing input: naive CD4+ T cells sorted from blood. Noted subset: CD45RA+ positively selected. The TCR was taken from a woman aged 30 to 39 in good health. CDR3 amino acids: CASSLGPAARTDTQYF. The CDR3 DNA reads as TGTGCCAGCAGCTTAGGGCCAGCAGCACGCACAGATACGCAGTATTTT.